These T cell receptor beta chains were read from a single sample in a study of control samples from healthy donors and cancer patients. The method was immunoSEQ multiplex PCR; TCRdb's version includes in-frame clones alone and lacks a portion of them. In the table there are over 150,000 clones, 91% of which are singletons. The sample taken for sequencing was blood. These receptors originate from a woman aged 40 to 55 in good health. Both conserved end residues are part of each CDR3. Fields, in order: CDR3 protein, CDR3 DNA, clone size, D gene, V gene, J gene. D genes are given only for firm matches. A clone size is listed for some rows: how often the clone was seen (once, few, many), or a class if it is expanded.

CDR3: CASSEQWWDRGIGTGELFF; DNA: TGCGCCAGCAGTGAACAGTGGTGGGACAGGGGGATTGGCACCGGGGAGCTGTTTTTT; size: -; D: TRBD1; V: TRBV10-2; J: TRBJ2-2
CDR3: CANPGGIGNQPQHF; DNA: TGTGCCAACCCCGGGGGTATCGGGAATCAGCCCCAGCATTTT; size: -; D: -; V: TRBV18; J: TRBJ1-5
CDR3: CASSSGDRSNEQFF; DNA: TGCGCCAGCAGCTCCGGTGACAGGAGCAATGAGCAGTTCTTC; size: -; D: -; V: TRBV5-1; J: TRBJ2-1
CDR3: CASSVVGLNQPQHF; DNA: TGCGCCAGCAGTGTGGTAGGCCTGAATCAGCCCCAGCATTTT; size: -; D: -; V: TRBV10-2; J: TRBJ1-5
CDR3: CASSSAGVTDTQYF; DNA: TGTGCCAGCAGCTCAGCAGGGGTCACAGATACGCAGTATTTT; size: -; D: -; V: TRBV7-9; J: TRBJ2-3
CDR3: CASSRYERAEAFF; DNA: TGTGCCAGCTCACGTTACGAAAGGGCTGAAGCTTTCTTT; size: -; D: -; V: TRBV18; J: TRBJ1-1
CDR3: CASSWGQGNTEAFF; DNA: TGCGCCAGCAGCTGGGGACAGGGCAATACTGAAGCTTTCTTT; size: -; D: TRBD1; V: TRBV5-1; J: TRBJ1-1
CDR3: CASSHTRGAYTEAFF; DNA: TGTGCCAGCAGCCACACGAGGGGGGCTTACACTGAAGCTTTCTTT; size: -; D: -; V: TRBV3-1/TRBV3-2; J: TRBJ1-1
CDR3: CASGLVRNTEAFF; DNA: TGTGCTAGTGGTTTGGTAAGGAACACTGAAGCTTTCTTT; size: few; D: -; V: TRBV12-5; J: TRBJ1-1
CDR3: CASSDRRGGETQYF; DNA: TGTGCCAGCAGTGACCGGCGGGGGGGGGAGACCCAGTACTTC; size: -; D: TRBD2; V: TRBV2; J: TRBJ2-5
CDR3: CAISDPGRGGYNEQFF; DNA: TGTGCCATCAGTGACCCCGGGCGGGGAGGATACAATGAGCAGTTCTTC; size: few; D: -; V: TRBV10-3; J: TRBJ2-1
CDR3: CASSYMSGFYGYTF; DNA: TGTGCCAGCAGTTACATGTCAGGATTCTATGGCTACACCTTC; size: -; D: -; V: TRBV6-5; J: TRBJ1-2
CDR3: CASSTSGANSPLHF; DNA: TGTGCCAGCAGCACCTCAGGGGCTAATTCACCCCTCCACTTT; size: once; D: -; V: TRBV13; J: TRBJ1-6
CDR3: CASSLESVSEKLFF; DNA: TGTGCCAGCAGCTTGGAGTCAGTGAGTGAAAAACTGTTTTTT; size: once; D: -; V: TRBV5-4; J: TRBJ1-4
CDR3: CASSQVGESGHGYTF; DNA: TGCGCCAGCAGCCAAGTAGGAGAGAGCGGCCATGGCTACACCTTC; size: -; D: -; V: TRBV4-1; J: TRBJ1-2
CDR3: CASRRQEPSYNSPLHF; DNA: TGTGCCAGCCGGAGGCAGGAGCCCTCCTATAATTCACCCCTCCACTTT; size: -; D: -; V: TRBV2; J: TRBJ1-6
CDR3: CASSFYTYEQYF; DNA: TGTGCCAGCAGCTTTTACACCTACGAGCAGTACTTC; size: once; D: -; V: TRBV5-8; J: TRBJ2-7
CDR3: CASSEFRSDTEAFF; DNA: TGTGCCAGCAGTGAGTTCAGGTCGGACACTGAAGCTTTCTTT; size: -; D: -; V: TRBV2; J: TRBJ1-1
CDR3: CASSSLGGADTQYF; DNA: TGTGCCAGCAGCTCCCTGGGGGGGGCAGATACGCAGTATTTT; size: -; D: TRBD2; V: TRBV5-4; J: TRBJ2-3
CDR3: CASSPGEPTLYGYTF; DNA: TGTGCCAGCAGCCCCGGGGAGCCTACACTCTATGGCTACACCTTC; size: -; D: -; V: TRBV5-6; J: TRBJ1-2
CDR3: CASSQGQGPYGYTF; DNA: TGCGCCAGCAGCCAAGGACAGGGCCCCTATGGCTACACCTTC; size: -; D: TRBD1; V: TRBV4-1; J: TRBJ1-2
CDR3: CASSLDVVARGQGISRGETQYF; DNA: TGTGCCAGCAGTTTAGATGTAGTAGCTCGAGGACAGGGGATCTCGCGGGGAGAGACCCAGTACTTC; size: once; D: TRBD1; V: TRBV27; J: TRBJ2-5
CDR3: CASSPQPTGAPLGYTF; DNA: TGTGCCAGCAGCCCTCAACCGACAGGGGCCCCTTTAGGCTACACCTTC; size: -; D: TRBD1; V: TRBV6-6; J: TRBJ1-2
CDR3: CASNIRGSYEQYF; DNA: TGTGCCAGTAATATCAGGGGCTCCTACGAGCAGTACTTC; size: -; D: -; V: TRBV6-5; J: TRBJ2-7
CDR3: CASSLLTGLETQYF; DNA: TGTGCCAGCAGCTTACTAACAGGACTAGAGACCCAGTACTTC; size: -; D: -; V: TRBV11-2; J: TRBJ2-5
CDR3: CASSQTGPSTDTQYF; DNA: TGTGCCAGCAGCCAAACGGGACCGTCCACAGATACGCAGTATTTT; size: -; D: -; V: TRBV27; J: TRBJ2-3
CDR3: CASSPGTGNTIYF; DNA: TGTGCCAGCAGCCCGGGTACTGGAAACACCATATATTTT; size: few; D: -; V: TRBV4-2; J: TRBJ1-3
CDR3: CASSQGGSPSTEAFF; DNA: TGCGCCAGCAGCCAAGGAGGGAGCCCGAGCACTGAAGCTTTCTTT; size: few; D: -; V: TRBV4-1; J: TRBJ1-1